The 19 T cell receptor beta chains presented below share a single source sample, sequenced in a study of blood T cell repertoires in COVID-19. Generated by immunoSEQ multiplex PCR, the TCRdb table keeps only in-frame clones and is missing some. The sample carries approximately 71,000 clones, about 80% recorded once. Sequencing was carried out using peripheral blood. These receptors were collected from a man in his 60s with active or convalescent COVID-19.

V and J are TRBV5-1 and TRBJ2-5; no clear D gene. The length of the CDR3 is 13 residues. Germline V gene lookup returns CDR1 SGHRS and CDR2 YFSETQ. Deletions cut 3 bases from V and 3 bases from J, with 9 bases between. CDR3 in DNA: TGCGCCAGCAGCTCCCAACACAAAGAGACCCAGTACTTC. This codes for CASSSQHKETQYF.

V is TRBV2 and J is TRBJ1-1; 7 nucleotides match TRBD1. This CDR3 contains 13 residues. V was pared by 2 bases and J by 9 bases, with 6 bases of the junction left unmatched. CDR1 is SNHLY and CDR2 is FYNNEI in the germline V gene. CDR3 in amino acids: CASSEMEGQQAFF. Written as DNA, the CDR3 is TGTGCCAGCAGTGAAATGGAGGGACAGCAAGCTTTCTTT. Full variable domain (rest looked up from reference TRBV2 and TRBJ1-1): EPEVTQTPSHQVTQMGQEVILRCVPISNHLYFYWYRQILGQKVEFLVSFYNNEISEKSEIFDDQFSVERPDGSNFTLKIRSTKLEDSAMYFCASSEMEGQQAFFGQGTRLTVV.

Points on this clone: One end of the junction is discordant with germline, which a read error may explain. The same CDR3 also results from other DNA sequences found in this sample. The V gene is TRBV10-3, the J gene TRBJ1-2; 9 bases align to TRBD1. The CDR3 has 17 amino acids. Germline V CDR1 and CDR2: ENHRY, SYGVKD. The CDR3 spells CAISDPSGDRVNNGYTF. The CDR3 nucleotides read TGTGCCATCAGTGATCCTTCGGGGGACAGGGTTAATAACGGCTACACCTTT.

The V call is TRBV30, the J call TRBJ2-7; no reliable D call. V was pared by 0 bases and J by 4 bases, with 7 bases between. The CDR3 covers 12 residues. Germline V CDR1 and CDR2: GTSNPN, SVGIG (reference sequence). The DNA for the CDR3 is TGTGCCTGGAGTGTACACATTTACGAGCAGTACTTC. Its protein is CAWSVHIYEQYF.

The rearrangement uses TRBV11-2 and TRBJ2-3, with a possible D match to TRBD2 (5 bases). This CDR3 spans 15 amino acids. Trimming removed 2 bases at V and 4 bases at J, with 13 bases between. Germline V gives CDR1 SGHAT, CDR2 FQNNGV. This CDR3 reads CASSLQTSFADTQYF. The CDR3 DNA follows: TGTGCCAGCAGCTTACAAACTAGTTTCGCAGATACGCAGTATTTT.

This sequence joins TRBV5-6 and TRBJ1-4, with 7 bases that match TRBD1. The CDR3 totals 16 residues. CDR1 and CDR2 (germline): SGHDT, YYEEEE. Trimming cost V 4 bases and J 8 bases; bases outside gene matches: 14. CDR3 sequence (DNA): TGTGCCAGCAGCCATACGAAGGGGGCTCAGGAAGAAAAACTGTTTTTT. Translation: CASSHTKGAQEEKLFF.

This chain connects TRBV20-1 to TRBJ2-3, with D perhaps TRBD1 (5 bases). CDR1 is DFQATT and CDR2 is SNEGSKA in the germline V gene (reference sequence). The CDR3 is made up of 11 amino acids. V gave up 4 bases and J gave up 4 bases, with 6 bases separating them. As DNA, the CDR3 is TGCAGTGCTACAGGGCCAGATACGCAGTATTTT. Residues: CSATGPDTQYF.

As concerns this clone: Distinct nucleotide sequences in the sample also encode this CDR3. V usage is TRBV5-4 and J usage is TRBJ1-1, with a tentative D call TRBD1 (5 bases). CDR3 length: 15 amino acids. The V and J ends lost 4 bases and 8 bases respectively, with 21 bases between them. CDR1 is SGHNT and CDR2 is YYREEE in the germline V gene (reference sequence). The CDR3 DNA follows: TGTGCCAGCAGCCCGGTCGGTCAGGGAGGGTCGGAAGCTTTCTTT. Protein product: CASSPVGQGGSEAFF.

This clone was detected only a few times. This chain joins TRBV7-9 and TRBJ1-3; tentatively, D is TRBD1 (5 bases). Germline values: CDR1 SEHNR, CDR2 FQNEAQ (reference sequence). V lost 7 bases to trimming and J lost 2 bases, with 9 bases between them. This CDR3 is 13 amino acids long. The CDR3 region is CASTQGTGNTIYF. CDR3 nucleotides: TGTGCCAGCACCCAGGGTACTGGAAACACCATATATTTT.

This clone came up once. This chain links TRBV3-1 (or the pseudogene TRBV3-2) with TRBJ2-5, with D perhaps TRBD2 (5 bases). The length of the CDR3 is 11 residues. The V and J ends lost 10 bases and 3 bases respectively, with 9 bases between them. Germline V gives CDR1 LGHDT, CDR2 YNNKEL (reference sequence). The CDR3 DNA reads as TGTGCCATCGGACTCGAAGAGACCCAGTACTTC. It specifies CAIGLEETQYF.

This chain's CDR3 is CASRNGLAGANEQFF. The CDR3 coding sequence is TGTGCCAGCAGAAACGGTCTAGCGGGGGCCAATGAGCAGTTCTTC. The V and J genes are TRBV2 and TRBJ2-1; 10 bases agree with TRBD2. From germline, CDR1 is SNHLY and CDR2 FYNNEI. The CDR3 is 15 residues long. J was trimmed by 6 bases and V by 6 bases; bases with no gene match: 8.

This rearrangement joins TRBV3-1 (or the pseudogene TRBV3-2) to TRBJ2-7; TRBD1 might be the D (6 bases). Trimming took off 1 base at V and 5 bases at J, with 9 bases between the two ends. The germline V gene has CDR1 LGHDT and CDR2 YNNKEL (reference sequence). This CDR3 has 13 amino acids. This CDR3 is CASSQGTVDEQYF. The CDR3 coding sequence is TGTGCCAGCAGCCAAGGGACAGTTGACGAGCAGTACTTC.

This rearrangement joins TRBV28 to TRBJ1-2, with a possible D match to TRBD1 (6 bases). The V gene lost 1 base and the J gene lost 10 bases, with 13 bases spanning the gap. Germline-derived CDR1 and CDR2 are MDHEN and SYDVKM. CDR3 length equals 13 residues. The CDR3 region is CASSLLTGQFYTF. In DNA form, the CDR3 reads TGTGCCAGCAGTTTATTAACAGGGCAATTCTACACCTTC.

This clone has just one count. Written as DNA, the CDR3 is TGTGCCAGTAGTGGGATCAGTCCGGGGGAGACCCAGTACTTC. Translated, it gives CASSGISPGETQYF. This chain links TRBV19 with TRBJ2-5; D is perhaps TRBD2 (5 bases). CDR3 length: 14 amino acids. Per germline, CDR1 LNHDA and CDR2 SQIVND (reference sequence). The germline V and J ends were trimmed by 5 bases and 5 bases, with 15 bases remaining between them.

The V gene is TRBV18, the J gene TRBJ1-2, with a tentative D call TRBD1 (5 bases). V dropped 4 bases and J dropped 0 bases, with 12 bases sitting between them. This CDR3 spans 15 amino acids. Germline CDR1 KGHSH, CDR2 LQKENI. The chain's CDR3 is CASSHRTYSNYGYTF. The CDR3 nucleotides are TGTGCCAGCTCACACCGGACATACTCTAACTATGGCTACACCTTC. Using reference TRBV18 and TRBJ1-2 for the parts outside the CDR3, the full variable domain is NAGVMQNPRHLVRRRGQEARLRCSPMKGHSHVYWYRQLPEEGLKFMVYLQKENIIDESGMPKERFSAEFPKEGPSILRIQQVVRGDSAAYFCASSHRTYSNYGYTFGSGTRLTVV.

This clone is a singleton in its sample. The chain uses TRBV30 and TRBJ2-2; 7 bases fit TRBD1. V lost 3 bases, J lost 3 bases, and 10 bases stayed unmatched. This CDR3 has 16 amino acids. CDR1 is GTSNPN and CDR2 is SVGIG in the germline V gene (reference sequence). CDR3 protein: CAWSGNRGADTGELFF. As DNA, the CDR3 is TGTGCCTGGAGCGGCAACAGGGGTGCCGACACCGGGGAGCTGTTTTTT.

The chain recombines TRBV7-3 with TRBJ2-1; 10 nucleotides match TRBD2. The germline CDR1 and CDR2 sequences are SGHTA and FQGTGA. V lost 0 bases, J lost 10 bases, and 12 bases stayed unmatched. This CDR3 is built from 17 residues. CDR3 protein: CASSLTSPAGGPHEQFF. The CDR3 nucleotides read TGTGCCAGCAGCTTAACGTCTCCAGCGGGGGGGCCTCACGAGCAGTTCTTC. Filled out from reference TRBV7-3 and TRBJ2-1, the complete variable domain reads GAGVSQTPSNKVTEKGKYVELRCDPISGHTALYWYRQSLGQGPEFLIYFQGTGAADDSGLPNDRFFAVRPEGSVSTLKIQRTERGDSAVYLCASSLTSPAGGPHEQFFGPGTRLTVL.

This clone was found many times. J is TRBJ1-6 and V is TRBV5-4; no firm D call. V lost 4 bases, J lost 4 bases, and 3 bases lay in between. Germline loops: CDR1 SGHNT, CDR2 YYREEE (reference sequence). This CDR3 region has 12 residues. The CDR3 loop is CASSTYNSPLHF. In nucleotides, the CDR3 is TGTGCCAGCAGCACATATAATTCACCCCTCCACTTT.

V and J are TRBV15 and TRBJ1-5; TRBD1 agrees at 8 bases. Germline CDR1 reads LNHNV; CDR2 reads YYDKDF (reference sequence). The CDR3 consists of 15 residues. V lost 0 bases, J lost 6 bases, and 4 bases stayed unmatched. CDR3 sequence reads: CATSRDQGAFQPQHF. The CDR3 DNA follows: TGTGCCACCAGCAGAGATCAGGGGGCTTTTCAGCCCCAGCATTTT.